The 26 T cell receptor beta chains below were found in one sample sequenced in a study of shared clonotypes between healthy human individuals. Clones were read by immunoSEQ multiplex PCR, and TCRdb kept only the in-frame ones, dropping some. The sample shows some 1.5 million clones, about 96% of them seen only once. The sample comprised naive CD4+ T cells sorted from blood. Regarding subset: CD45RA+ positively selected. The receptors stem from a man between 25 and 39 years old in good health.

The chain combines TRBV28 with TRBJ2-5; the D is unclear. The CDR3 is 15 residues long. The V end was cut by 5 bases, the J end by 0 bases, with 13 bases between. Looked up from germline, CDR1 is MDHEN and CDR2 is SYDVKM. CDR3 bases: TGTGCCAGCAGTCCACACACGAAATACCAAGAGACCCAGTACTTC. It is translated as CASSPHTKYQETQYF. Supplemented by reference TRBV28 and TRBJ2-5, the full variable domain reads DVKVTQSSRYLVKRTGEKVFLECVQDMDHENMFWYRQDPGLGLRLIYFSYDVKMKEKGDIPEGYSVSREKKERFSLILESASTNQTSMYLCASSPHTKYQETQYFGPGTRLLVL.

The V gene is TRBV4-2, the J gene TRBJ2-5; the D gene is possibly TRBD2 (5 bases). The CDR3 totals 15 residues. CDR1 is LGHNA and CDR2 is YNFKEQ in the germline V gene. V lost 0 bases to trimming and J lost 5 bases, with 13 bases between them. CDR3 amino acids: CASSQDEGRRETQYF. The DNA for the CDR3 is TGTGCCAGCAGCCAAGATGAGGGCCGGAGGGAGACCCAGTACTTC.

The V and J genes are TRBV5-5 and TRBJ2-1; 12 positions agree with TRBD2. V dropped 4 bases and J dropped 1; count of bases not matched to a gene: 9. The germline CDR1 and CDR2 sequences are SGHKS and YYEKEE (reference sequence). The CDR3 spans 18 residues. CDR3: CASSLLAGGFPSYNEQFF. The DNA of the CDR3 is TGTGCCAGCAGCCTTCTAGCGGGAGGGTTCCCTTCCTACAATGAGCAGTTCTTC.

This sequence joins TRBV6-6 and TRBJ2-2, with unresolved D. The V end was cut by 7 bases, the J end by 4 bases, with 7 bases between. The CDR3 covers 12 residues. Germline-derived CDR1 and CDR2 are MNHNY and SVGAGI (reference sequence). As DNA, the CDR3 is TGTGCCAGCACCAAGGGCACCGGGGAGCTGTTTTTT. Its translation is CASTKGTGELFF.

The chain links TRBV2 to TRBJ2-7; the D is unclear. This CDR3 contains 10 residues. CDR1 is SNHLY and CDR2 is FYNNEI in the germline V gene. V lost 10 bases and J 5 bases, leaving 9 bases between the germline ends. As DNA, the CDR3 is TGTGCCATAAGGAAGGACGAGCAGTACTTC. Translation: CAIRKDEQYF.

This clone was detected once. The chain recombines TRBV5-8 with TRBJ1-1; 8 bases are shared with TRBD1. CDR1 and CDR2 from the germline V gene are SGHTS and YDEGEE. With V trimmed by 1 base and J by 5 bases, 16 bases remained unmatched. CDR3 length: 18 amino acids. The CDR3, as DNA: TGTGCCAGCAGCTTGCCCGGGACAGGTATGGCCGGACGTACTGAAGCTTTCTTT. Protein product: CASSLPGTGMAGRTEAFF.

This chain joins TRBV7-9 and TRBJ1-4; the D gene is possibly TRBD1 (6 bases). Looked up from germline, CDR1 is SEHNR and CDR2 is FQNEAQ (reference sequence). With 8 bases removed from V and 4 bases from J, the gap between germline ends came to 17 bases. This CDR3 comprises 15 residues. This CDR3 is CASSPRGTFNEKLFF. In DNA form, the CDR3 reads TGTGCCAGCTCCCCGAGGGGGACCTTTAATGAAAAACTGTTTTTT. The full variable domain, its missing parts supplied by reference TRBV7-9 and TRBJ1-4, is DTGVSQNPRHKITKRGQNVTFRCDPISEHNRLYWYRQTLGQGPEFLTYFQNEAQLEKSRLLSDRFSAERPKGSFSTLEIQRTEQGDSAMYLCASSPRGTFNEKLFFGSGTQLSVL.

For this clone: Other DNA sequences in the same sample also yield this CDR3. The V call is TRBV2, the J call TRBJ2-7, with 9 bases aligning to TRBD1. The CDR3 totals 14 residues. CDR1 and CDR2 (germline): SNHLY, FYNNEI. J was trimmed by 4 bases and V by 6 bases; bases with no gene match: 7. In DNA, the CDR3 is TGTGCCAGCAGCCCGGGACAGGGTCTGTACGAGCAGTACTTC. Translated: CASSPGQGLYEQYF.

This chain uses TRBV5-6 with TRBJ2-7; possible D gene TRBD1, 6 bases. Looked up from germline, CDR1 is SGHDT and CDR2 is YYEEEE. CDR3 length: 14 residues. The ends were cut back, 0 bases at V and 4 bases at J, with 11 bases in the middle. Here the CDR3 reads CASSLVRQGYEQYF. CDR3 in DNA: TGTGCCAGCAGCTTGGTACGGCAGGGGTACGAGCAGTACTTC.

This CDR3 reads CASSLLGRTDTQYF. The CDR3 coding sequence is TGTGCCAGCAGTTTACTTGGGCGGACAGATACGCAGTATTTT. The chain couples TRBV2 to TRBJ2-3; the D is unclear. Germline loops: CDR1 SNHLY, CDR2 FYNNEI. There are 14 residues in the CDR3. Trimming shortened V by 5 bases and J by 3 bases, and 12 bases separated the two germline ends.

The chain is built from TRBV28 and TRBJ2-1; D assignment may be TRBD1 or TRBD2 (5 bases each). The germline CDR1 and CDR2 sequences are MDHEN and SYDVKM. CDR3 length equals 15 residues. The V end was cut by 5 bases, the J end by 9 bases, with 20 bases between. CDR3 nucleotides: TGTGCCAGCAGTCCCTATTGGGGGTCGACGGGTGAGCAGTTCTTC. This gives the protein CASSPYWGSTGEQFF. Combining the CDR3 with reference TRBV28 and TRBJ2-1 gives the whole variable domain DVKVTQSSRYLVKRTGEKVFLECVQDMDHENMFWYRQDPGLGLRLIYFSYDVKMKEKGDIPEGYSVSREKKERFSLILESASTNQTSMYLCASSPYWGSTGEQFFGPGTRLTVL.

The V and J genes are TRBV4-2 and TRBJ2-7; 9 bases are a match to TRBD2. The junction had 5 bases not matched to a gene; V was cut back by 0 bases and J by 2 bases. This CDR3 region has 16 residues. From germline, CDR1 is LGHNA and CDR2 YNFKEQ. The CDR3 spells CASSQDRGRAPYEQYF. The CDR3 DNA follows: TGTGCCAGCAGCCAAGATCGCGGGAGGGCCCCCTACGAGCAGTACTTC.

V usage is TRBV6-4 and J usage is TRBJ2-1; D is unresolved. V lost 5 bases, J lost 0 bases, and 5 bases lay in between. The CDR3 length is 13 residues. The germline V gene encodes CDR1 MRHNA and CDR2 SNTAGT. The CDR3 DNA reads as TGTGCCAGCAGTCAGGCCTCCTACAATGAGCAGTTCTTC. Amino acid sequence: CASSQASYNEQFF.

The rearrangement uses TRBV5-4 and TRBJ2-2; D might be TRBD1 (6 bases). CDR1 and CDR2 from the germline V gene are SGHNT and YYREEE (reference sequence). CDR3 length: 14 residues. Trimming cost V 3 bases and J 4 bases, with 10 bases left between them. The CDR3 protein is CASSWTESTGELFF. CDR3 in DNA: TGTGCCAGCAGCTGGACAGAATCCACCGGGGAGCTGTTTTTT.

The J gene is TRBJ2-1, the V gene TRBV11-2, with 10 bases fitting TRBD2. Trimming cost V 3 bases and J 4 bases; bases outside gene matches: 9. Per the germline V gene, CDR1 is SGHAT and CDR2 is FQNNGV. The CDR3 has 17 residues. In nucleotides, the CDR3 is TGTGCCAGCAGCTTTTTCGCTAGCGGGAGATTTTACAATGAGCAGTTCTTC. This sequence encodes CASSFFASGRFYNEQFF.

The genes are TRBV6-1 and TRBJ1-1; 9 nucleotides align to TRBD1. This CDR3 comprises 15 residues. Germline V CDR1 and CDR2: MNHNS, SASEGT. Trimming removed 4 bases from V and 6 bases from J; junction bases left unmatched: 9. CDR3 loop: CASSGTQGAIAEAFF. As DNA, the CDR3 is TGTGCCAGCAGTGGGACACAGGGGGCGATCGCTGAAGCTTTCTTT.

The rearrangement joins TRBV5-5 to TRBJ2-3, with D possibly being TRBD2 (6 bases). V lost 0 bases to trimming and J lost 3 bases, with 8 bases between them. Germline values: CDR1 SGHKS, CDR2 YYEKEE (reference sequence). The CDR3 is made up of 14 amino acids. In nucleotides, the CDR3 is TGTGCCAGCAGCTTGGGGAGGGAAACAGATACGCAGTATTTT. Amino acids: CASSLGRETDTQYF.

The chain employs TRBV28 and TRBJ2-5; D might be TRBD2 (6 bases). Germline lookup yields CDR1 MDHEN and CDR2 SYDVKM. Deletions cut 6 bases from V and 5 bases from J, with 10 bases between. CDR3 length equals 12 residues. DNA of the CDR3: TGTGCCAGCAGAGGGACTGTGGAGACCCAGTACTTC. Protein sequence: CASRGTVETQYF.

The chain uses TRBV9 and TRBJ2-3, with D perhaps given as TRBD1 or TRBD2 (5 bases each). Germline V gene lookup returns CDR1 SGDLS and CDR2 YYNGEE. The CDR3 sequence is 16 residues long. V lost 0 bases to trimming and J lost 0 bases, with 11 bases between them. The CDR3 here is CASSVVGDLSTDTQYF. Written as DNA, the CDR3 is TGTGCCAGCAGCGTAGTGGGGGACCTTAGCACAGATACGCAGTATTTT.

This sequence joins TRBV29-1 and TRBJ2-3; D may be TRBD2 (6 bases). With 7 bases removed from V and 7 bases from J, the gap between germline ends came to 12 bases. CDR3 size: 11 residues. Germline loops: CDR1 SQVTM, CDR2 ANQGSEA. For the CDR3, the DNA is TGCAGCGCCGGGACTTCCAATACGCAGTATTTT. Translating it yields CSAGTSNTQYF.

J is TRBJ2-1 and V is TRBV10-2, with a weak D call TRBD1 (6 bases). Per germline, CDR1 WSHSY and CDR2 SAAADI. V was trimmed by 0 bases and J by 12 bases, leaving 12 bases between them. The CDR3 has 13 residues. The CDR3 sequence is CASSESSFRGQFF. CDR3 DNA sequence: TGCGCCAGCAGTGAGTCGAGTTTCAGGGGGCAGTTCTTC.

V and J are TRBV7-2 and TRBJ2-3; 8 nucleotides align to TRBD2. The CDR3 loop spans 17 amino acids. The J segment lost 2 bases and the V segment lost 5 bases, leaving 12 bases of the junction unmatched. Germline V gene lookup returns CDR1 SGHTA and CDR2 FQGNSA. The CDR3 reads CASSNRLGLGDTDTQYF. The CDR3 DNA sequence: TGTGCCAGCAGCAATAGATTGGGACTAGGGGACACAGATACGCAGTATTTT.

About this clone: This same CDR3 is encoded by further DNA sequences in the sample. The rearrangement links TRBV10-3 to TRBJ2-1; possibly TRBD2 for D (5 bases). CDR3 length: 13 residues. Germline V gene sequence: CDR1 ENHRY, CDR2 SYGVKD. V lost 5 bases and J 5 bases, leaving 10 bases between the germline ends. The CDR3 reads CAISISGNNEQFF. As DNA, the CDR3 is TGTGCCATCAGTATCTCGGGAAACAATGAGCAGTTCTTC.

The chain combines TRBV11-3 with TRBJ2-3; possibly TRBD2 for D (5 bases). CDR3 size: 16 residues. Trimming shortened V by 4 bases and J by 2 bases, and 16 bases separated the two germline ends. Germline V gene lookup returns CDR1 SGHNT and CDR2 YENEEA. The CDR3 region has the DNA TGTGCCAGCAGCTCCTCGTGGAGCGGATACACAGATACGCAGTATTTT. Translated: CASSSSWSGYTDTQYF.

The chain recombines TRBV28 with TRBJ1-2; weak D call: TRBD1 (6 bases). Trimming took 7 bases from V and 4 from J, leaving 13 bases between them. Germline V gives CDR1 MDHEN, CDR2 SYDVKM. This CDR3 is built from 13 residues. The chain's CDR3 is CASTIGTLYGYTF. CDR3 nucleotide sequence: TGTGCCAGCACTATCGGGACACTCTATGGCTACACCTTC.

V usage is TRBV4-3 and J usage is TRBJ2-2; 10 bases match TRBD2. V lost 1 base, J lost 6 bases, and 8 bases stayed unmatched. The germline V gene encodes CDR1 LGHNA and CDR2 YSLEER. CDR3 size: 17 residues. CDR3 protein: CASSQGAASGSPGELFF. CDR3 bases: TGCGCCAGCAGCCAAGGAGCGGCTAGCGGGAGTCCCGGGGAGCTGTTTTTT.